A selection of T cell receptor beta chains follows, all from one sample in a study of cytomegalovirus exposure and HLA in healthy donors. Here immunoSEQ multiplex PCR was the method, and the copy in TCRdb shows in-frame clones only, minus some. The top ten clones hold about 6.8% of a sample with roughly 140,000 clones, 75% to 80% of them seen once. The sequencing input was PBMCs. The receptors come from a woman aged 40-49 years in good health and CMV-seropositive. Both conserved end residues are part of each CDR3. Each record gives: J gene, CDR3 length, clone size, V gene, D gene, CDR3 protein, CDR3 DNA. A D gene is named only where the DNA matches it firmly. Size values are once, few and many counts, or a class for expanded clones, and some rows have none.

j_call: TRBJ2-7
cdr3_length: 15
clone_size: once
v_call: TRBV18
d_call: TRBD1
cdr3_aa: CASSPPSQGAQEQYF
cdr3_nt: TGTGCCAGCTCACCACCGAGTCAGGGGGCACAAGAGCAGTACTTC

j_call: TRBJ2-2
cdr3_length: 12
clone_size: many
v_call: TRBV12-5
d_call: NA
cdr3_aa: CASGLLAGELFF
cdr3_nt: TGTGCTAGTGGTTTACTCGCCGGGGAGCTGTTTTTT

j_call: TRBJ2-5
cdr3_length: 15
clone_size: NA
v_call: TRBV15
d_call: TRBD2
cdr3_aa: CATSSRLAGGETQYF
cdr3_nt: TGTGCCACCTCTTCGAGGTTAGCGGGAGGTGAGACCCAGTACTTC

j_call: TRBJ1-1
cdr3_length: 15
clone_size: NA
v_call: TRBV7-9
d_call: NA
cdr3_aa: CSSSPQTGMNTEAFF
cdr3_nt: TGTTCCAGCAGCCCCCAGACAGGCATGAACACTGAAGCTTTCTTT

j_call: TRBJ2-7
cdr3_length: 14
clone_size: NA
v_call: TRBV18
d_call: NA
cdr3_aa: CASSLQPGTYEQYF
cdr3_nt: TGTGCCAGCTCACTCCAGCCGGGAACCTACGAGCAGTACTTC

j_call: TRBJ2-7
cdr3_length: 13
clone_size: NA
v_call: TRBV5-1
d_call: NA
cdr3_aa: CASSPGTTYEQYF
cdr3_nt: TGCGCCAGCAGCCCGGGGACAACTTACGAGCAGTACTTC

j_call: TRBJ1-1
cdr3_length: 16
clone_size: few
v_call: TRBV27
d_call: TRBD1
cdr3_aa: CASSLGPGQGNTEAFF
cdr3_nt: TGTGCCAGCAGTTTAGGCCCGGGACAGGGAAACACTGAAGCTTTCTTT

j_call: TRBJ2-3
cdr3_length: 16
clone_size: few
v_call: TRBV7-8
d_call: TRBD2
cdr3_aa: CASSPSGRGGPDTQYF
cdr3_nt: TGTGCCAGCAGCCCTAGCGGGAGGGGGGGCCCAGATACGCAGTATTTT

j_call: TRBJ2-7
cdr3_length: 15
clone_size: NA
v_call: TRBV6-1
d_call: NA
cdr3_aa: CASSESGAVSYEQYF
cdr3_nt: TGTGCCAGCAGTGAATCCGGTGCGGTCTCCTACGAGCAGTACTTC

j_call: TRBJ2-5
cdr3_length: 13
clone_size: NA
v_call: TRBV28
d_call: NA
cdr3_aa: CASISGVAETQYF
cdr3_nt: TGTGCCAGCATTTCCGGGGTGGCGGAGACCCAGTACTTC

j_call: TRBJ2-1
cdr3_length: 19
clone_size: NA
v_call: TRBV4-1
d_call: TRBD2
cdr3_aa: CASSQDPFPGLAGFSEQFF
cdr3_nt: TGCGCCAGCAGCCAAGATCCCTTTCCCGGACTAGCGGGTTTTAGCGAGCAGTTCTTC

j_call: TRBJ2-1
cdr3_length: 16
clone_size: NA
v_call: TRBV5-4
d_call: NA
cdr3_aa: CASSPGGGGPYNEQFF
cdr3_nt: TGTGCCAGCAGCCCCGGTGGGGGAGGACCCTACAATGAGCAGTTCTTC

j_call: TRBJ2-7
cdr3_length: 16
clone_size: once
v_call: TRBV7-6
d_call: TRBD1
cdr3_aa: CASSLATGQGELEQYF
cdr3_nt: TGTGCCAGCAGCTTAGCTACCGGACAGGGAGAACTCGAGCAGTACTTC

j_call: TRBJ2-2
cdr3_length: 15
clone_size: NA
v_call: TRBV11-2
d_call: TRBD2
cdr3_aa: CASSAGTRRTGELFF
cdr3_nt: TGTGCCAGCAGCGCCGGGACTAGGAGGACCGGGGAGCTGTTTTTT

j_call: TRBJ2-7
cdr3_length: 12
clone_size: NA
v_call: TRBV10-1
d_call: NA
cdr3_aa: CASSANGHEQYF
cdr3_nt: TGCGCCAGCAGTGCGAATGGCCACGAGCAGTACTTC

j_call: TRBJ2-7
cdr3_length: 13
clone_size: few
v_call: TRBV7-9
d_call: NA
cdr3_aa: CSSSRKMTGQQYF
cdr3_nt: TGTTCCAGCAGCAGAAAAATGACAGGTCAGCAGTACTTC

j_call: TRBJ2-2
cdr3_length: 17
clone_size: NA
v_call: TRBV7-9
d_call: TRBD2
cdr3_aa: CSSSSGTSGGSTGELFF
cdr3_nt: TGTTCCAGCAGCTCTGGGACTAGCGGGGGCTCCACCGGGGAGCTGTTTTTT

j_call: TRBJ1-4
cdr3_length: 13
clone_size: many
v_call: TRBV5-4
d_call: TRBD1
cdr3_aa: CASSSTGTEKLFF
cdr3_nt: TGTGCCAGCAGCTCGACAGGGACTGAAAAACTGTTTTTT

j_call: TRBJ2-3
cdr3_length: 14
clone_size: once
v_call: TRBV10-3
d_call: NA
cdr3_aa: CAISNGGGADTQYF
cdr3_nt: TGTGCCATCAGTAATGGGGGCGGAGCAGATACGCAGTATTTT

j_call: TRBJ2-7
cdr3_length: 18
clone_size: NA
v_call: TRBV10-3
d_call: TRBD2
cdr3_aa: CAISTGTSGQRGSYEQYF
cdr3_nt: TGTGCCATCAGTACCGGGACTAGCGGGCAACGGGGTTCTTACGAGCAGTACTTC